The sequence of this T cell receptor beta chain was determined in a study of control samples from healthy donors and cancer patients. Germline-derived CDR1 and CDR2 are MNHNS and SASEGT. V lost 0 bases to trimming and J lost 6 bases, with 17 bases between them. The CDR3 is made up of 16 amino acids. Clones were read by immunoSEQ multiplex PCR, and TCRdb kept only the in-frame ones, dropping some. The data show 150,000 to 200,000 clones, 91% seen once. This clone was observed a few times. Material for sequencing was blood. The TCR originated in a woman aged 25 to 39 in good health. The V call is TRBV6-1, the J call TRBJ1-2; tentative D call: TRBD1 (5 bases). The CDR3 DNA sequence: TGTGCCAGCAGTGAAGCGCTATCGTCCCCAGGGCATGGCTACACCTTC. It yields the protein CASSEALSSPGHGYTF.